This paragraph covers one TCR beta chain sequence. High-throughput TCR beta sequencing covered peripheral CD8+ and CD4+ T cells. Treatment-naive patients with stable or active relapsing-remitting disease served as multiple sclerosis controls. Trimming stripped 5 bases from V and 2 bases from J, with 16 bases between. Germline lookup yields CDR1 LGHNA and CDR2 YNFKEQ. The CDR3 length is 15 residues. The sample is drawn from a study of CD8 T cells in Susac syndrome. cDNA came from about 0.5 to 1 ug RNA primed by random hexamers. Amplification of TCR beta CDR3 across 54 Vbeta and 13 Jbeta was performed with immunoSEQ multiplex PCR. Using its own MiXCR run on the immunoSEQ multiplex PCR reads, TCRdb lists one record per CDR3 protein. The sample carries some 400,000 distinct CDR3 sequences, approximately 85% recorded once.

The chain recombines TRBV4-2 with TRBJ2-7; perhaps TRBD1 as D (6 bases). The specimen sequenced was CD8+ T cells from PBMCs. The receptor was isolated from a human donor with multiple sclerosis. The CDR3, as DNA: TGTGCCAGCAGCACGACAGGAAATGGAGCCTACGAGCAGTACTTC. Translating it yields CASSTTGNGAYEQYF.